This T cell receptor (beta chain) is from a study of T cells in Graves' hyperthyroidism and ophthalmopathy. The CDR3 loop spans 13 amino acids. Germline loops: CDR1 DFQATT, CDR2 SNEGSKA (reference sequence). Trimming removed 1 base at V and 5 bases at J, with 11 bases between. This clonotype was seen ten or more times. TCR beta CDR3 regions were amplified from RNA. HTBI primers were employed in a first-round RT-PCR of the TCR CDR3. TCRdb passed the multiplex PCR reads through MiXCR, listing each CDR3 protein once. The data hold some 650,000 distinct CDR3 sequences, with approximately 15% observed a single time.

The specimen sequenced was blood. The sequence derives from a woman in her thirties or forties with Graves' ophthalmopathy. The chain employs TRBV20-1 and TRBJ2-5; D ambiguous. Here the CDR3 reads CSARVSGGETQYF. In DNA form, the CDR3 reads TGCAGTGCTAGAGTTTCGGGTGGGGAGACCCAGTACTTC.